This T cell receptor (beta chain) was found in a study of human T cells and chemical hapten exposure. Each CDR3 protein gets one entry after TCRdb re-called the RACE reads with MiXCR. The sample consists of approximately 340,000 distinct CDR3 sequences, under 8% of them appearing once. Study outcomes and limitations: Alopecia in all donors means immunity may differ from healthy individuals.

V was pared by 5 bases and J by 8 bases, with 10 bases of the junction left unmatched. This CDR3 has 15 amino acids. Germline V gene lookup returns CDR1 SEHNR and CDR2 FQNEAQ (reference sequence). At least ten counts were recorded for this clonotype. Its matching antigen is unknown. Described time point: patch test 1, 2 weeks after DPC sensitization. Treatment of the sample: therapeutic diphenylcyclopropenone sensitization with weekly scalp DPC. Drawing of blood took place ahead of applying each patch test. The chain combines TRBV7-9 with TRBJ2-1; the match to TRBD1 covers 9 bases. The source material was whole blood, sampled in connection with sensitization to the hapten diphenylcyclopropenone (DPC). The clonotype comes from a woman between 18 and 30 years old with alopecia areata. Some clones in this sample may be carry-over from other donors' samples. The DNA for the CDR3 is TGTGCCAGCAGCATAGGGACAGGGAATACAGATGAGCAGTTCTTC. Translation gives CASSIGTGNTDEQFF. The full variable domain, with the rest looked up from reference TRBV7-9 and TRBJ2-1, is DTGVSQNPRHKITKRGQNVTFRCDPISEHNRLYWYRQTLGQGPEFLTYFQNEAQLEKSRLLSDRFSAERPKGSFSTLEIQRTEQGDSAMYLCASSIGTGNTDEQFFGPGTRLTVL.